These 6 T cell receptor beta chains were all obtained from the same sample, sequenced in a study of chemoradiotherapy in HPV16-positive cancers. Sequenced by immunoSEQ multiplex PCR; TCRdb stores in-frame clones only, minus some. The sample consists of approximately 940 clones, 60% to 80% of them appearing once. Sample: tumor tissue, taken from a patient who underwent chemoradiotherapy. These receptors all stem from a human donor with HPV-associated anogenital cancer.

The V and J genes are TRBV7-6 and TRBJ1-4; D might be TRBD1 (5 bases). V was pared by 5 bases and J by 4 bases, with 14 bases between. This CDR3 has 15 residues. Germline CDR1 is SGHVS and CDR2 is FNYEAQ. The CDR3 region is CASSAQTASNEKLFF. CDR3 nucleotide sequence: TGTGCCAGCAGCGCGCAGACAGCAAGTAATGAAAAACTGTTTTTT.

This chain connects TRBV27 to TRBJ2-7; perhaps TRBD2 as D (5 bases). The germline gives CDR1 MNHEY, CDR2 SMNVEV (reference sequence). V lost 6 bases, J lost 3 bases, and 12 bases lay in between. This CDR3 is built from 13 residues. The CDR3 reads CASRFLGGYEQYF. Written as DNA, the CDR3 is TGTGCCAGCAGATTTCTTGGAGGCTACGAGCAGTACTTC.

CDR3 region: CASSRELAPGEQFF. CDR3 in DNA: TGCGCCAGCAGCCGAGAACTAGCGCCGGGGGAGCAGTTCTTC. This sequence joins TRBV4-1 and TRBJ2-1; 7 bases are shared with TRBD2. From germline, CDR1 is MGHRA and CDR2 YSYEKL. The length of the CDR3 is 14 residues. V was clipped by 4 bases and J by 10 bases; unmatched bases: 10.

V gene TRBV19 combines with J gene TRBJ2-1; 11 bases match TRBD2. V gave up 8 bases and J gave up 5 bases; unmatched junction bases: 8. The V gene's germline CDR1 is LNHDA and CDR2 SQIVND (reference sequence). The CDR3 has 15 residues. CDR3 loop: CASGAGLAVNNEQFF. As DNA, the CDR3 is TGTGCCAGTGGAGCGGGACTAGCGGTAAACAATGAGCAGTTCTTC.

This clone was found a few times. This CDR3 is CASSPGQPIYGYTF. The CDR3 DNA follows: TGTGCCAGCAGCCCGGGACAGCCGATCTATGGCTACACCTTC. This chain uses TRBV6-5 with TRBJ1-2; 7 nucleotides line up with TRBD1. Germline CDR1 and CDR2: MNHEY and SVGAGI. The CDR3 loop spans 14 amino acids. Unmatched junction bases numbered 8, after V lost 6 bases and J lost 4 bases.

The V call is TRBV6-1, the J call TRBJ2-1; D unclear. Germline-derived CDR1 and CDR2 are MNHNS and SASEGT. The CDR3 extends over 12 amino acids. The V and J ends lost 4 bases and 6 bases respectively, with 7 bases between them. The CDR3 sequence: CASSATFNEQFF. The CDR3 DNA follows: TGTGCCAGCAGTGCAACATTCAATGAGCAGTTCTTC.